This T cell receptor (beta chain) was sequenced for a study of cytomegalovirus exposure and HLA in healthy donors. V trimming: 2 bases; J trimming: 4 bases; junction bases outside the gene matches: 1. Per the germline V gene, CDR1 is MRHNA and CDR2 is SNTAGT. The CDR3 totals 14 residues. Use of 60 Vbeta and 13 Jbeta primers characterized the PCR. The method was immunoSEQ multiplex PCR; TCRdb's version includes in-frame clones alone and lacks a portion of them. The sample has some 130,000 clones; around 80% are singletons. The V and J genes are TRBV6-4 and TRBJ2-3; 9 nucleotides align to TRBD2. The origin of this receptor is a female donor in good health and CMV-seropositive. The sample taken for sequencing was PBMCs. CDR3 region: CASSDLAGSDTQYF. As DNA, the CDR3 is TGTGCCAGCAGTGACCTAGCGGGATCAGATACGCAGTATTTT.